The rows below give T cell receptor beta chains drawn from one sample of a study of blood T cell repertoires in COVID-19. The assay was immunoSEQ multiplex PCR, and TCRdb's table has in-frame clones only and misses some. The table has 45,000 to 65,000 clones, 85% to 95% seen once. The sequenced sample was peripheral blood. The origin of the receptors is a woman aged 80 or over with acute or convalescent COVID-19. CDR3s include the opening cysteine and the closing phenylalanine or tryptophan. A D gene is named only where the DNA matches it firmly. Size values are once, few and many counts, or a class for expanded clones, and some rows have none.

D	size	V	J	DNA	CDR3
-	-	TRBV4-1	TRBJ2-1	TGCGCCAGCAGCCCCGACCCGGGTGTTTACAATGAGCAGTTCTTC	CASSPDPGVYNEQFF
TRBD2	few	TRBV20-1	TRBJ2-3	TGCAGTGCTAGTCGGGGTAGCGGGAAGGCGGATACGCAGTATTTT	CSASRGSGKADTQYF
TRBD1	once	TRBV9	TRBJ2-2	TGTGCCAGCAGCGTAGAACAGGGGGTTTACCCCGGGGAGCTGTTTTTT	CASSVEQGVYPGELFF
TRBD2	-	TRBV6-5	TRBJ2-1	TGTGCCAGCAGGGGGACTAGCAGCACATACAATGAGCAGTTCTTC	CASRGTSSTYNEQFF
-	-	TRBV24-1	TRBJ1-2	TGTGCCACCCAAAGCTCAGGGGCGGACTATGGCTACACCTTC	CATQSSGADYGYTF
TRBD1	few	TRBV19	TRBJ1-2	TGTGCCAGTACCGCGGACAGGGGGCTGAGTGGCTACACCTTC	CASTADRGLSGYTF
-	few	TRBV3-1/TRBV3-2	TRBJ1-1	TGTGCCAGCGGGGCCAGGGGATTCTCTGAAGCTTTCTTT	CASGARGFSEAFF
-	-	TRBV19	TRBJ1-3	TGTGCCAGTAGTATCCGGGGAAACACCATATATTTT	CASSIRGNTIYF
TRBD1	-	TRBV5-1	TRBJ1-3	TGCGCCAGCAGCTTGGGGACAGGTTCTGGAAACACCATATATTTT	CASSLGTGSGNTIYF
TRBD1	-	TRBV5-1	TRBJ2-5	TGCGCCAGCAGCTTGGCTGGGACAGGGCCAGAGACCCAGTACTTC	CASSLAGTGPETQYF
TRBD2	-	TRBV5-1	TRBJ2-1	TGCGCCAGCAGCTCGGACACTAGCGGGAGGGCCCCCAATGAGCAGTTCTTC	CASSSDTSGRAPNEQFF
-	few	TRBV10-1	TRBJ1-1	TGCGCCAGCAGGTCCCCGAGGAACACTGAAGCTTTCTTT	CASRSPRNTEAFF
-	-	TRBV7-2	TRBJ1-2	TGTGCCAGCAGCCAACTAGCCGAGGCGCGGGGCTACACCTTC	CASSQLAEARGYTF
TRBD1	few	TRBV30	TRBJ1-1	TGTGCCTGGAGACCATTCACCAGGGGGCAAAACACTGAAGCTTTCTTT	CAWRPFTRGQNTEAFF
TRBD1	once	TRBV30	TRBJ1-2	TGTGCCTGGAGTGTAACAGGGGCGCGCGGGGCTAACTATGGCTACACCTTC	CAWSVTGARGANYGYTF
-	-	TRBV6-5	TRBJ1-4	TGTGCCAGCACCACGGTGATGGGGCAAAGAGAAAAACTGTTTTTT	CASTTVMGQREKLFF
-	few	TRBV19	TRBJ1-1	TGTGCCAGTAGTCTTAAGGGGCGAGGCACTGAAGCTTTCTTT	CASSLKGRGTEAFF
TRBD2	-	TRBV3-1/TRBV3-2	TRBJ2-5	TGTGCCAGCAGCACCCAACCGGGACTAGCGGGAGAGACCCAGTACTTC	CASSTQPGLAGETQYF
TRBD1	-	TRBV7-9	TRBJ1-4	TGTGCCAGCAGCTTAGAGGTCGGGACAGCTAATGAAAAACTGTTTTTT	CASSLEVGTANEKLFF
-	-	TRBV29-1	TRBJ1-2	TGCAGCGTGGGTGCTGGGGGGGGCGATCCGATCTATGGCTACACCTTC	CSVGAGGGDPIYGYTF
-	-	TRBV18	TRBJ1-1	TGTGCCAGCTCTACCTCGGACCGGAGGACTGAAGCTTTCTTT	CASSTSDRRTEAFF
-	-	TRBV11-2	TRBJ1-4	TGTGCCAGCAGCCCCCAGGGTGGGGGGGAAAAACTGTTTTTT	CASSPQGGGEKLFF
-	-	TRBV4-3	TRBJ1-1	TGCGCCAGCAGCCAAGACCAGGGGTCCACCCTGAACACTGAAGCTTTCTTT	CASSQDQGSTLNTEAFF
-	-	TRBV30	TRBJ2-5	TGTGCCTGGTCAAACGGCGGGGTGGAGACCCAGTACTTC	CAWSNGGVETQYF
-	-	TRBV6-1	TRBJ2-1	TGTGCCAGCAGTGAAGCCCCCCCCTGGCGGAGCTCCTACAATGAGCAGTTCTTC	CASSEAPPWRSSYNEQFF
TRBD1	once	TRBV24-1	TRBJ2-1	TGTGCCACCAGTGATCGGCCGGGACAGGAAAAAACGGATGAGCAGTTCTTC	CATSDRPGQEKTDEQFF
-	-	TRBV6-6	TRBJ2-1	TGTGCCAGCGGCCAGGAAGTGCGCACGGAAGAGTTCTTC	CASGQEVRTEEFF
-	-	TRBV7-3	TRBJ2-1	TGTGCCAGCAGCCCCGGGCCGGACAACCATGAGCAGTTCTTC	CASSPGPDNHEQFF
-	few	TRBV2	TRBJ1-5	TGTGCCAGCAGTGGGGGGCTCAGCAATCAGCCCCAGCATTTT	CASSGGLSNQPQHF
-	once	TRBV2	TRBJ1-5	TGTGCCAGCAGTCAGCTAGTAAATCAGCCCCAGCATTTT	CASSQLVNQPQHF
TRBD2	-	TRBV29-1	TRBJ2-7	TGCAGCGTTTCTAGCGGACCATACGAGCAGTACTTC	CSVSSGPYEQYF
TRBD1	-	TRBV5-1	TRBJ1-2	TGCGCCAGCAGCTTGGCATCAGGACAGGTCGGCTATGGCTACACCTTC	CASSLASGQVGYGYTF
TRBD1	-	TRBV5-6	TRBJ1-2	TGTGCCAGCAGCAGGGACAGGGGACTTGGCTACACCTTC	CASSRDRGLGYTF
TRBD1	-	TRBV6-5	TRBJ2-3	TGTGCCAGCAGTTTCGGACAGGGAGGCACAGATACGCAGTATTTT	CASSFGQGGTDTQYF
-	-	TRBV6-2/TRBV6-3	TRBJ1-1	TGTGCCAGCAGTTACTCAAGAGTCGAGGCTTTCTTT	CASSYSRVEAFF
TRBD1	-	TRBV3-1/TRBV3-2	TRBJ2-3	TGTGCCAGCAGCCAAGGCCCCCCCACAGGGGGCTTTCGGGGCACAGATACGCAGTATTTT	CASSQGPPTGGFRGTDTQYF
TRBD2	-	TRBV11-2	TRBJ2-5	TGTGCCAGCAGCTCCTCTAGCGGGAGGAGGGTAGAGACCCAGTACTTC	CASSSSSGRRVETQYF
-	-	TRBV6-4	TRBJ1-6	TGTGCCAGCAGTGCCGGGGTCTCGAATTCACCCCTCCACTTT	CASSAGVSNSPLHF
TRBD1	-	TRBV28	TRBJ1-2	TGTGCCAGCAGCTCACGGACAGGGGGCGGTGGCTACACCTTC	CASSSRTGGGGYTF